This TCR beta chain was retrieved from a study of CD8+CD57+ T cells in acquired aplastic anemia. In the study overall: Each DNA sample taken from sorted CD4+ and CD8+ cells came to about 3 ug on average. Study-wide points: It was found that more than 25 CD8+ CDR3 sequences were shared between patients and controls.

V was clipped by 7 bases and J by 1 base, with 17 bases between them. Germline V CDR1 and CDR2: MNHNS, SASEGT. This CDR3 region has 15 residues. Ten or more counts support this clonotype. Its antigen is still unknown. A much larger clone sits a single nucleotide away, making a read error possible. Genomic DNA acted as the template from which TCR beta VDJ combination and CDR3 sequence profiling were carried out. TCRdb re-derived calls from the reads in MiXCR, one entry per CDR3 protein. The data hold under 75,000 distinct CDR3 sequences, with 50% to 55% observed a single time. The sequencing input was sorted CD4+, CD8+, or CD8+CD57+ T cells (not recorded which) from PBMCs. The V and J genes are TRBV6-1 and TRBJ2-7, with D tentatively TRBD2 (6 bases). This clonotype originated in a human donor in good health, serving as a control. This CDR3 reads CASTLNGGGSYEQYF. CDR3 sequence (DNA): TGTGCCAGCACCCTGAATGGGGGAGGATCCTACGAGCAGTACTTC.